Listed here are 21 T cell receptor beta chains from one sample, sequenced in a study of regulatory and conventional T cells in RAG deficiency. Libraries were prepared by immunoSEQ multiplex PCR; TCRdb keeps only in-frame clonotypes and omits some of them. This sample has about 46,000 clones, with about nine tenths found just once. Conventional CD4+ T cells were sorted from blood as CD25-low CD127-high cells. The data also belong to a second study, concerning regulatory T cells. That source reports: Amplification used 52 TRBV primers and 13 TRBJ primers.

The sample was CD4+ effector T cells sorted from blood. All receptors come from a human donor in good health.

The CDR3 DNA sequence: TGTGCCAGCAGCTTAACGAGCGGGGGGGCTGGAAGCACAGATACGCAGTATTTT. Amino acid sequence: CASSLTSGGAGSTDTQYF. The genes are TRBV7-6 and TRBJ2-3, with 10 bases fitting TRBD2. The CDR3 spans 18 residues. V was clipped by 2 bases and J by 0 bases; unmatched bases: 8. From germline, CDR1 is SGHVS and CDR2 FNYEAQ.

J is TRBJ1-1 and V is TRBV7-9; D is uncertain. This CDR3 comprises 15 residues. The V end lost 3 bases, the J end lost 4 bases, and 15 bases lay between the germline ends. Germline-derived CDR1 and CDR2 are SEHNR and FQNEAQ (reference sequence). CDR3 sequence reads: CASSFTRAQPTEAFF. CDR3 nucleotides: TGTGCCAGCAGCTTTACAAGGGCCCAGCCCACTGAAGCTTTCTTT.

The CDR3 reads CASSLALGEAFF. CDR3 DNA: TGTGCCAGCAGCCTAGCTCTGGGTGAAGCTTTCTTT. This rearrangement joins TRBV28 to TRBJ1-1; D is unresolved. Germline loops: CDR1 MDHEN, CDR2 SYDVKM. V lost 6 bases and J lost 7, with 12 bases in between. The CDR3 runs to 12 residues.

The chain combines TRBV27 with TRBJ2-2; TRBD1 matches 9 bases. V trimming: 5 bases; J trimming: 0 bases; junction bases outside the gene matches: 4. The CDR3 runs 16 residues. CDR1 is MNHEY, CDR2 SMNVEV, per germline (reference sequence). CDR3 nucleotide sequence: TGTGCCAGCAGTGCCGGGACAGGGTCGAACACCGGGGAGCTGTTTTTT. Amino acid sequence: CASSAGTGSNTGELFF.

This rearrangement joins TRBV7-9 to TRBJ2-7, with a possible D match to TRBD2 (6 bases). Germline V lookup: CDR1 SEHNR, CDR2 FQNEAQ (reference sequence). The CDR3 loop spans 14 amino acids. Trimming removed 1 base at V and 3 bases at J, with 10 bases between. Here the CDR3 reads CASSLDGGNYEQYF. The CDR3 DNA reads TGTGCCAGCAGCTTAGACGGGGGAAACTACGAGCAGTACTTC.

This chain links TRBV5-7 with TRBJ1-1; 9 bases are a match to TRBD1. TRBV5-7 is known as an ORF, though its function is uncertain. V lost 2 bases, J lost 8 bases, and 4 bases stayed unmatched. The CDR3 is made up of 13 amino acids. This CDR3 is CASSFNRGHEAFF. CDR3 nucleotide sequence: TGTGCCAGCAGCTTCAACAGGGGGCACGAAGCTTTCTTT.

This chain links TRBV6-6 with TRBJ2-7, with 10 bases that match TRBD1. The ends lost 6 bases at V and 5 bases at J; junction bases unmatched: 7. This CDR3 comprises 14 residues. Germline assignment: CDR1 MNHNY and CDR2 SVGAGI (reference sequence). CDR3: CASRSGQGTNEQYF. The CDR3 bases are TGTGCCAGCAGATCGGGACAGGGGACGAACGAGCAGTACTTC.

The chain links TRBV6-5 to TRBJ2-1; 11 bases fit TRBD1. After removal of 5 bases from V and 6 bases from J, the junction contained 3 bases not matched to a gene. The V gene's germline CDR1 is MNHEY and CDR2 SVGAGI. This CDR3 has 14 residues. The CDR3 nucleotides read TGTGCCAGCAGTACTGGGACAGGGGGCAATGAGCAGTTCTTC. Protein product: CASSTGTGGNEQFF.

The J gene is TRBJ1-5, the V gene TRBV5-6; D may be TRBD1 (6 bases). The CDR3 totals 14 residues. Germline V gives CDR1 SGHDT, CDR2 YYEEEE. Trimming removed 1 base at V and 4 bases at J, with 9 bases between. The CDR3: CASSLRGENQPQHF. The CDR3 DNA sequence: TGTGCCAGCAGCTTGAGGGGGGAGAATCAGCCCCAGCATTTT.

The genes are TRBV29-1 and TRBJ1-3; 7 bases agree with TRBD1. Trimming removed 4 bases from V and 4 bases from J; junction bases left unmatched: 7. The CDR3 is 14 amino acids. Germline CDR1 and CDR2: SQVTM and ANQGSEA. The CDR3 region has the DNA TGCAGCGTTGGACAGGGATCTGCCGGAAACACCATATATTTT. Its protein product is CSVGQGSAGNTIYF.

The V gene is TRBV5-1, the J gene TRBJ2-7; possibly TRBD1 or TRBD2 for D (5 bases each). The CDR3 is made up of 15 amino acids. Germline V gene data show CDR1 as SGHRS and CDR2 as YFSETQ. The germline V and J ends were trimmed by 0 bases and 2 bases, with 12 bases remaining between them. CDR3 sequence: CASSLEPQGAYEQYF. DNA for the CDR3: TGCGCCAGCAGCTTGGAGCCCCAGGGAGCCTACGAGCAGTACTTC.

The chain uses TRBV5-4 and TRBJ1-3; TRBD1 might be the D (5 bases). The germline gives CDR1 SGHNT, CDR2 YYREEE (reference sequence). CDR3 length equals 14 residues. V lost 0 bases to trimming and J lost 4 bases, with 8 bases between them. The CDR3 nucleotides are TGTGCCAGCAGCTTGGACAGGCTGGGAAACACCATATATTTT. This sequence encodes CASSLDRLGNTIYF.

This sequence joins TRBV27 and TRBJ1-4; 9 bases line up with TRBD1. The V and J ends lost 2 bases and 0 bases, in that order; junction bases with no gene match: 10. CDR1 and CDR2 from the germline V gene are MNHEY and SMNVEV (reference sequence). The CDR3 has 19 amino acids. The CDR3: CASSLRPRTGAPTNEKLFF. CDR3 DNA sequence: TGTGCCAGCAGTTTAAGGCCCCGGACAGGGGCCCCAACTAATGAAAAACTGTTTTTT.

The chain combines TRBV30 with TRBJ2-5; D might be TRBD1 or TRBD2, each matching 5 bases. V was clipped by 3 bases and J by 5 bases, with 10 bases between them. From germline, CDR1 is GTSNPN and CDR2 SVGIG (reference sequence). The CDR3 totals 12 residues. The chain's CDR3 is CAWRGDGETQYF. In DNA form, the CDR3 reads TGTGCCTGGAGGGGGGACGGGGAGACCCAGTACTTC.

CDR3 sequence reads: CASSLGSGGSGQPQHF. The CDR3 DNA reads as TGTGCCAGCAGCTTAGGGTCGGGGGGCAGTGGTCAGCCCCAGCATTTT. The rearrangement links TRBV11-2 to TRBJ1-5; the D gene is possibly TRBD1 (6 bases). The V gene's germline CDR1 is SGHAT and CDR2 FQNNGV. This CDR3 is built from 16 residues. Trimming took off 1 base at V and 6 bases at J, with 16 bases between the two ends.

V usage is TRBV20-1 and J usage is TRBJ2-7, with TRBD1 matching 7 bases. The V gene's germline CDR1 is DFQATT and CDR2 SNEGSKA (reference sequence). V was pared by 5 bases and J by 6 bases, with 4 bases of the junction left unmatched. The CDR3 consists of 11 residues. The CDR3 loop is CSAERQGEQYF. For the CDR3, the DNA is TGCAGTGCTGAGCGACAGGGCGAGCAGTACTTC.

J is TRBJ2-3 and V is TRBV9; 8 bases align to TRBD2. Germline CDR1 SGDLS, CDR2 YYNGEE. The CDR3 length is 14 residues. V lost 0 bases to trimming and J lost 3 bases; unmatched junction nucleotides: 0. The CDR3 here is CASSVASGTDTQYF. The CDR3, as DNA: TGTGCCAGCAGCGTAGCTAGCGGGACAGATACGCAGTATTTT.

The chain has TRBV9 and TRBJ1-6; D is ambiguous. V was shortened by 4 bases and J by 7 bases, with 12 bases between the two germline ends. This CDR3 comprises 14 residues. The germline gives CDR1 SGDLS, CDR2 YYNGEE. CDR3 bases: TGTGCCAGCAGCCGGGGTGTGATCAATTCACCCCTCCACTTT. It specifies CASSRGVINSPLHF.

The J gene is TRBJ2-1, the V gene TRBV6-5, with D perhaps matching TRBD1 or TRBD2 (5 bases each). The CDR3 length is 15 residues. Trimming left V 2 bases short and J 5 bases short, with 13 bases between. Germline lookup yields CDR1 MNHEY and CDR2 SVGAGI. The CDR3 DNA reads TGTGCCAGCAGTTACAGTGGGACGGGGAACAATGAGCAGTTCTTC. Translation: CASSYSGTGNNEQFF.

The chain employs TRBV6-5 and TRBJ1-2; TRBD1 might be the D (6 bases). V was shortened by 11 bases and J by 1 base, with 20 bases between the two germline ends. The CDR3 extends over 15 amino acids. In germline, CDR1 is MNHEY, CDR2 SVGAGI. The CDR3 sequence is CASTRGDTFNYGYTF. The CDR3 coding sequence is TGTGCCTCCACGAGGGGGGACACCTTTAACTATGGCTACACCTTC.

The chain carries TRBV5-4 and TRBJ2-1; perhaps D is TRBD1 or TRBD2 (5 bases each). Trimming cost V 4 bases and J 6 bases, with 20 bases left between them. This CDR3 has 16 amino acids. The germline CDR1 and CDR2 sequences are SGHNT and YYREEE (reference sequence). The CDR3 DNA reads TGTGCCAGCAGCCCGATTTATATTCGAGGGGCCAATGAGCAGTTCTTC. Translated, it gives CASSPIYIRGANEQFF. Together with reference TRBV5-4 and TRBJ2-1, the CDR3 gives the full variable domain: ETGVTQSPTHLIKTRGQQVTLRCSSQSGHNTVSWYQQALGQGPQFIFQYYREEENGRGNFPPRFSGLQFPNYSSELNVNALELDDSALYLCASSPIYIRGANEQFFGPGTRLTVL.